This entry lists 32 T cell receptor beta chains sequenced from one sample in a study of cytomegalovirus exposure and HLA in healthy donors (dated by TCRdb to 2016 to 2017). Receptor amplification or capture employed the immunoSEQ multiplex PCR assay. The multiplex PCR relied on a mix of 60 forward primers for TCR Vbeta segments and 13 reverse primers for TCR Jbeta segments. TCRdb mirrors the immuneACCESS table, restricted to in-frame sequences. Some clones are absent from its copies; in checked studies, under half trace to an unresolved V gene, and the reason for the others is unknown. Counted in this sample were around 39,000 clones; approximately 77% of them appeared once. Of the sample, roughly 1.3% is held by the ten largest clones. Sequencing input: PBMCs. Source of these receptors: a man between 25 and 39 years old in good health and CMV-seronegative.

The chain employs TRBV19 and TRBJ2-4, with 7 positions matching TRBD1. V lost 5 bases, J lost 1 base, and 2 bases stayed unmatched. The CDR3 is 14 amino acids. Germline-derived CDR1 and CDR2 are LNHDA and SQIVND (reference sequence). The CDR3 here is CASSPGQAKNIQYF. CDR3 nucleotide sequence: TGTGCCAGTAGTCCGGGACAGGCCAAAAACATTCAGTACTTC.

The CDR3 reads CASSVDAGRLNTEAFF. The CDR3 DNA reads TGTGCCAGCAGCGTAGATGCAGGCAGATTGAACACTGAAGCTTTCTTT. The V call is TRBV9, the J call TRBJ1-1, with D unclear. The CDR3 covers 16 residues. Germline lookup yields CDR1 SGDLS and CDR2 YYNGEE. The V and J ends lost 0 bases and 0 bases respectively, with 12 bases between them.

This chain uses TRBV7-2 with TRBJ1-4; 7 bases align to TRBD1. Unmatched junction bases numbered 12, after V lost 6 bases and J lost 8 bases. The CDR3 is 15 amino acids. Germline V gene sequence: CDR1 SGHTA, CDR2 FQGNSA. CDR3 bases: TGTGCCAGCAGGAGGCTTCAGGGGGTTGGCGAAAAACTGTTTTTT. Protein sequence: CASRRLQGVGEKLFF. The complete variable domain, with remaining parts taken from reference TRBV7-2 and TRBJ1-4, reads GAGVSQSPSNKVTEKGKDVELRCDPISGHTALYWYRQSLGQGLEFLIYFQGNSAPDKSGLPSDRFSAERTGGSVSTLTIQRTQQEDSAVYLCASRRLQGVGEKLFFGSGTQLSVL.

The rearrangement links TRBV7-2 to TRBJ2-7; tentative D call: TRBD2 (5 bases). V dropped 5 bases and J dropped 2 bases, with 13 bases sitting between them. Germline-derived CDR1 and CDR2 are SGHTA and FQGNSA. The CDR3 sequence is 14 residues long. The CDR3 nucleotides read TGTGCCAGCAGCCCTAGCCTTACAACCTACGAGCAGTACTTC. This sequence encodes CASSPSLTTYEQYF. Full variable domain (rest looked up from reference TRBV7-2 and TRBJ2-7): GAGVSQSPSNKVTEKGKDVELRCDPISGHTALYWYRQSLGQGLEFLIYFQGNSAPDKSGLPSDRFSAERTGGSVSTLTIQRTQQEDSAVYLCASSPSLTTYEQYFGPGTRLTVT.

The gene calls are TRBV6-5 and TRBJ2-5; 8 bases map to TRBD2. CDR1 and CDR2 from the germline V gene are MNHEY and SVGAGI. V lost 7 bases, J lost 1 base, and 2 bases stayed unmatched. CDR3 length: 13 amino acids. The CDR3 nucleotides read TGTGCCAGCAAGACTAGCGTCCAAGAGACCCAGTACTTC. It translates to CASKTSVQETQYF.

This clone was picked up a small number of times. The DNA for the CDR3 is TGTGCCAGCAGTTCGGACAGGTACTATGGCTACACCTTC. Translating it yields CASSSDRYYGYTF. V gene TRBV6-1 combines with J gene TRBJ1-2; the match to TRBD1 covers 7 bases. V lost 5 bases and J lost 3; bases outside the gene matches: 3. CDR3 length: 13 amino acids. Per the germline V gene, CDR1 is MNHNS and CDR2 is SASEGT.

This clone has more than one count but fewer than ten. The CDR3 here is CASSDWRVADTQYF. Here the CDR3 DNA reads TGTGCCAGCAGCGACTGGCGGGTGGCAGATACGCAGTATTTT. The chain links TRBV9 to TRBJ2-3, with D maybe TRBD2 (5 bases). Germline V gene data show CDR1 as SGDLS and CDR2 as YYNGEE. The CDR3 contains 14 residues. V was clipped by 3 bases and J by 4 bases, with 12 bases between them. Supplemented by reference TRBV9 and TRBJ2-3, the full variable domain reads DSGVTQTPKHLITATGQRVTLRCSPRSGDLSVYWYQQSLDQGLQFLIQYYNGEERAKGNILERFSAQQFPDLHSELNLSSLELGDSALYFCASSDWRVADTQYFGPGTRLTVL.

The rearrangement links TRBV27 to TRBJ2-1; D call uncertain. Between the trimmed V and J ends, which lost 3 bases and 1 base, there was a span of 13 bases. This CDR3 is 16 amino acids long. Germline assignment: CDR1 MNHEY and CDR2 SMNVEV (reference sequence). The CDR3 reads CASSLRSSQSYNEQFF. The CDR3 coding sequence is TGTGCCAGCAGTTTGAGGTCCTCCCAGTCCTACAATGAGCAGTTCTTC.

This chain connects TRBV13 to TRBJ2-3; D possibly corresponds to TRBD2 (5 bases). The germline CDR1 and CDR2 sequences are PRHDT and FYEKMQ (reference sequence). The V gene lost 6 bases and the J gene lost 6 bases, with 13 bases spanning the gap. CDR3 size: 13 residues. In DNA, the CDR3 is TGTGCCAGCAGTCGCCCGGACTGGGATACGCAGTATTTT. This encodes CASSRPDWDTQYF.

V gene TRBV6-5 combines with J gene TRBJ2-5, with TRBD1 as a possible D gene (5 bases). Near its end, the DNA agrees better with TRBJ2-7, so the J call may be wrong. The germline CDR1 and CDR2 sequences are MNHEY and SVGAGI. The CDR3 is 15 amino acids. CDR3 residues: CASSPHRTYNYEQYF. The CDR3 DNA reads as TGTGCCAGCAGCCCCCACAGGACCTACAACTACGAGCAGTACTTC.

This rearrangement joins TRBV27 to TRBJ1-5, with 7 bases matching TRBD1. After removal of 7 bases from V and 4 bases from J, the junction contained 7 bases not matched to a gene. The CDR3 loop spans 14 amino acids. In germline, CDR1 is MNHEY, CDR2 SMNVEV (reference sequence). CDR3 loop: CASNRQGLNQPQHF. Written as DNA, the CDR3 is TGTGCCAGCAATAGACAGGGTTTAAATCAGCCCCAGCATTTT.

The rearrangement uses TRBV29-1 and TRBJ1-2, with 8 nucleotides matching TRBD1. V was clipped by 4 bases and J by 8 bases; unmatched bases: 0. The CDR3 totals 10 residues. Per the germline V gene, CDR1 is SQVTM and CDR2 is ANQGSEA. CDR3 protein: CSVGTGGYTF. The CDR3, as DNA: TGCAGCGTTGGGACAGGGGGCTACACCTTC.

V gene TRBV5-8 combines with J gene TRBJ2-3; D uncertain. The CDR3 has 15 amino acids. The germline V gene has CDR1 SGHTS and CDR2 YDEGEE. The V end lost 0 bases, the J end lost 0 bases, and 8 bases lay between the germline ends. The CDR3 loop reads CASSLAVSSTDTQYF. In DNA, the CDR3 is TGTGCCAGCAGCTTGGCGGTCTCTAGCACAGATACGCAGTATTTT.

This chain links TRBV6-5 with TRBJ1-1; D not resolved. This CDR3 spans 13 amino acids. Trimming removed 0 bases at V and 8 bases at J, with 10 bases between. Germline-derived CDR1 and CDR2 are MNHEY and SVGAGI. This chain's CDR3 is CASSYSEGSEAFF. The CDR3 region has the DNA TGTGCCAGCAGTTACTCCGAGGGATCAGAAGCTTTCTTT.

The chain combines TRBV6-5 with TRBJ2-5, with 10 positions matching TRBD2. The end of the DNA aligns better with TRBJ2-7, so the J call may be wrong. Germline CDR1 and CDR2: MNHEY and SVGAGI. This CDR3 is built from 14 residues. Written as DNA, the CDR3 is TGTGCCAGCACCAGCGGGGGGGGGATCTACGAGCAGTACTTC. Translation gives CASTSGGGIYEQYF.

V gene TRBV5-6 combines with J gene TRBJ2-7, with a tentative D call TRBD2 (6 bases). CDR3 size: 13 residues. Per germline, CDR1 SGHDT and CDR2 YYEEEE. Trimming removed 2 bases at V and 2 bases at J, with 8 bases between. The chain's CDR3 is CASSLLATYEQYF. DNA of the CDR3: TGTGCCAGCAGCTTACTAGCCACCTACGAGCAGTACTTC.

The rearrangement uses TRBV10-2 and TRBJ1-5, with unresolved D. Germline V gene data show CDR1 as WSHSY and CDR2 as SAAADI. The CDR3 is 12 residues long. Trimming stripped 3 bases from V and 3 bases from J, with 3 bases between. The chain's CDR3 is CASSDYNQPQHF. The CDR3 DNA reads as TGCGCCAGCAGTGACTACAATCAGCCCCAGCATTTT.

This chain uses TRBV6-6 with TRBJ2-7; 7 bases align to TRBD1. J gave up 2 bases and V 5 bases, and 9 bases lay outside the gene matches. Germline V lookup: CDR1 MNHNY, CDR2 SVGAGI (reference sequence). CDR3 length: 15 residues. For the CDR3, the DNA is TGTGCCAGCAGTGACGAACGGGACAGACCCTACGAGCAGTACTTC. As protein: CASSDERDRPYEQYF.

CDR3 in DNA: TGTGCCAGCAGCGCGGAGCTAGCGGCGGCCTACGAGCAGTACTTC. The encoded protein is CASSAELAAAYEQYF. The chain has TRBV5-6 and TRBJ2-7; 7 bases fit TRBD2. J lost 2 bases, V lost 4 bases, and 9 bases had no gene match. The CDR3 length is 15 residues. Germline CDR1 SGHDT, CDR2 YYEEEE.

V gene TRBV19 combines with J gene TRBJ1-2, with TRBD1 as a possible D gene (6 bases). CDR3 size: 13 residues. In germline, CDR1 is LNHDA, CDR2 SQIVND (reference sequence). V was clipped by 3 bases and J by 8 bases, with 13 bases between them. The CDR3 region is CASSMVGGQGYTF. The DNA for the CDR3 is TGTGCCAGTAGTATGGTAGGGGGACAAGGCTACACCTTC. The full variable domain, in which reference TRBV19 and TRBJ1-2 provide the parts outside the CDR3, is DGGITQSPKYLFRKEGQNVTLSCEQNLNHDAMYWYRQDPGQGLRLIYYSQIVNDFQKGDIAEGYSVSREKKESFPLTVTSAQKNPTAFYLCASSMVGGQGYTFGSGTRLTVV.

This rearrangement joins TRBV12-5 to TRBJ2-3, with 12 positions matching TRBD2. The CDR3 is made up of 16 amino acids. CDR1 LGHNT and CDR2 FRNRAP come from the germline V gene. As DNA, the CDR3 is TGTGCCTCCGAACCCAGACTAGCGGGAGTTAAAGATACGCAGTATTTT. Protein sequence: CASEPRLAGVKDTQYF.

A few counts support this clone. The chain joins TRBV28 to TRBJ2-5, with TRBD1 matching 12 bases. The DNA end is a closer match to TRBJ2-7, so the J assignment may be wrong. Germline V gene data show CDR1 as MDHEN and CDR2 as SYDVKM. The CDR3 extends over 15 amino acids. In nucleotides, the CDR3 is TGTGCCAGCAGAAGGGGGGGACAGGGGGCGGTCGAGCAGTACTTC. Protein sequence: CASRRGGQGAVEQYF.

CDR3 sequence: CSVSGEGARLRNEQFF. CDR3 DNA: TGCAGCGTTTCCGGAGAGGGGGCGAGGTTACGCAATGAGCAGTTCTTC. The chain has TRBV29-1 and TRBJ2-1; 7 nucleotides align to TRBD1. This CDR3 region has 16 residues. CDR1 and CDR2 (germline): SQVTM, ANQGSEA. V was pared by 5 bases and J by 6 bases, with 16 bases of the junction left unmatched.

Written as DNA, the CDR3 is TGCGCCAGCAGCCAAATGACAGGGGTGTCCTACGAGCAGTACTTC. Translating gives CASSQMTGVSYEQYF. This chain connects TRBV4-3 to TRBJ2-7; 8 bases are a match to TRBD1. The CDR3 is made up of 15 amino acids. The V gene's germline CDR1 is LGHNA and CDR2 YSLEER. V was pared by 2 bases and J by 1 base, with 4 bases of the junction left unmatched.

This chain uses TRBV6-4 with TRBJ2-1; 7 bases match TRBD1. Germline trimming cut 6 bases from V and 6 bases from J; bases unmatched to any gene: 11. Germline CDR1 MRHNA, CDR2 SNTAGT. The CDR3 contains 15 residues. This CDR3 is CASSPSETGINEQFF. CDR3 bases: TGTGCCAGCAGCCCCTCCGAGACAGGGATCAATGAGCAGTTCTTC.

The CDR3 protein is CASSPRQGGSFTEAFF. CDR3 in DNA: TGTGCCAGCAGCCCCCGACAGGGCGGTTCGTTCACTGAAGCTTTCTTT. The rearrangement joins TRBV28 to TRBJ1-1; 7 bases agree with TRBD1. Germline V gives CDR1 MDHEN, CDR2 SYDVKM. The CDR3 runs 16 residues. V lost 6 bases and J lost 4; bases outside the gene matches: 14.

The chain employs TRBV15 and TRBJ1-2; 7 nucleotides agree with TRBD1. Germline values: CDR1 LNHNV, CDR2 YYDKDF (reference sequence). This CDR3 spans 14 amino acids. V lost 4 bases to trimming and J lost 8 bases; unmatched junction nucleotides: 10. CDR3 DNA: TGTGCCACCAGCATACGGACAGGCCGTGGGGGCTACACCTTC. Translated: CATSIRTGRGGYTF.

The rearrangement uses TRBV9 and TRBJ2-3; a weak D match, TRBD1 (6 bases). The V end was cut by 7 bases, the J end by 2 bases, with 14 bases between. The CDR3 sequence is 14 residues long. CDR1 SGDLS and CDR2 YYNGEE come from the germline V gene. CDR3 amino acids: CASGPGHHTDTQYF. The CDR3 coding sequence is TGTGCCAGCGGGCCGGGACATCACACAGATACGCAGTATTTT.

This chain uses TRBV5-6 with TRBJ2-7; D is possibly TRBD1 (5 bases). The germline V and J ends were trimmed by 0 bases and 3 bases, with 16 bases remaining between them. There are 16 residues in the CDR3. From germline, CDR1 is SGHDT and CDR2 YYEEEE. CDR3 region: CASSLGPRARNYEQYF. The CDR3 nucleotides are TGTGCCAGCAGCTTGGGCCCCAGGGCGCGCAACTACGAGCAGTACTTC.

The genes are TRBV4-1 and TRBJ2-2; TRBD2 matches 9 bases. CDR3 length equals 16 residues. Germline trimming cut 3 bases from V and 4 bases from J; bases unmatched to any gene: 6. Germline CDR1 MGHRA, CDR2 YSYEKL. The CDR3: CASSQFGTSITGELFF. Here the CDR3 DNA reads TGCGCCAGCAGCCAGTTTGGGACTAGCATCACCGGGGAGCTGTTTTTT.

With respect to this clone: Germline and junction disagree at one end, which may indicate a read error. The CDR3 DNA follows: TGTGCCAGCAGTGACCCGAGAGGGAGGGGGGAGCCGTTTTTT. Amino acids: CASSDPRGRGEPFF. The chain combines TRBV9 with TRBJ2-2, with a tentative D call TRBD2 (7 bases). Per germline, CDR1 SGDLS and CDR2 YYNGEE. The CDR3 spans 14 residues.

V and J are TRBV12-5 and TRBJ2-7; D is possibly TRBD2 (5 bases). Germline V CDR1 and CDR2: LGHNT, FRNRAP. The V end lost 8 bases, the J end lost 1 base, and 18 bases lay between the germline ends. The CDR3 runs 15 residues. The chain's CDR3 is CASSPDGRGSYEQYF. DNA for the CDR3: TGTGCTAGTAGCCCGGACGGCCGGGGATCCTACGAGCAGTACTTC.